Sequencing of this T cell receptor (beta chain) was carried out in a study of OX40 agonist ivuxolimab in advanced cancers. Overall study context: It was permissible to have had prior anti-PD-1, anti-PD-L1 or anti-CTLA-4 therapy, and approximately 40% had some.

V lost 7 bases and J 0 bases, leaving 13 bases between the germline ends. The CDR3 spans 15 residues. CDR1 ENHRY and CDR2 SYGVKD come from the germline V gene. Here immunoSEQ multiplex PCR was the method, and the copy in TCRdb shows in-frame clones only, minus some. Here the sample spans 45,000 to 65,000 clones, about nine tenths being singletons. Points on this clone: Its antigen is still unknown.

Broader study findings: The specificity for antigen of the expanded peripheral T cells was not determined.

This TCR came from an adult with an advanced solid tumor such as melanoma, head and neck, liver or kidney cancer. This sequence joins TRBV10-3 and TRBJ1-5; D perhaps matches TRBD1 (5 bases). Sample: CD4+ or CD8+ T cells sorted from blood, taken in a trial of the OX40 agonist ivuxolimab. The CDR3 reads CAITKQGISNQPQHF. CDR3 sequence (DNA): TGTGCCATCACCAAGCAGGGAATTAGCAATCAGCCCCAGCATTTT.